Listed here are 9 T cell receptor beta chains from one sample, sequenced in a study of cytomegalovirus exposure and HLA in healthy donors (dated by TCRdb to about 2017). Library preparation employed the immunoSEQ multiplex PCR assay. In its TCRdb copy, this immuneACCESS table keeps in-frame sequences only and misses some clones. Where compared with another copy, unresolved V genes explain less than half of these, and the others have no known cause. In all, the sample holds under 250,000 clones, and around 90% of those were seen once. Of the sample, around 1.1% falls within the top ten clones. The sample consisted of PBMCs. Source of these receptors: a woman aged 18-29 years in good health and CMV-seronegative.

The gene calls are TRBV19 and TRBJ1-1, with TRBD1 identical over 8 bases. Germline V gene sequence: CDR1 LNHDA, CDR2 SQIVND (reference sequence). The CDR3 sequence is 15 residues long. Losses at the gene ends were 7 bases for V and 1 base for J; bases not matched to a gene: 8. CDR3 in amino acids: CASTDTGTGNTEAFF. In DNA, the CDR3 is TGTGCCAGTACCGATACCGGGACAGGGAACACTGAAGCTTTCTTT. The whole variable domain, remainder taken from reference TRBV19 and TRBJ1-1, is DGGITQSPKYLFRKEGQNVTLSCEQNLNHDAMYWYRQDPGQGLRLIYYSQIVNDFQKGDIAEGYSVSREKKESFPLTVTSAQKNPTAFYLCASTDTGTGNTEAFFGQGTRLTVV.

J is TRBJ2-3 and V is TRBV5-1; 7 bases line up with TRBD1. V gave up 6 bases and J gave up 4 bases; unmatched junction bases: 5. The CDR3 spans 13 residues. The germline V gene encodes CDR1 SGHRS and CDR2 YFSETQ. This chain's CDR3 is CASNEGAPDTQYF. The CDR3 coding sequence is TGCGCCAGCAATGAGGGGGCCCCAGATACGCAGTATTTT.

The chain recombines TRBV7-8 with TRBJ2-3; D might be TRBD1 (6 bases). The CDR3 is 16 residues long. Between the trimmed V and J ends, which lost 1 base and 0 bases, there was a span of 11 bases. Germline V gene sequence: CDR1 SGHVS, CDR2 FQNEAQ. The CDR3 region is CASSLVGGASTDTQYF. DNA for the CDR3: TGTGCCAGCAGCTTAGTAGGGGGAGCTAGCACAGATACGCAGTATTTT.

V and J are TRBV5-6 and TRBJ1-2; 7 bases are shared with TRBD1. Germline V gene sequence: CDR1 SGHDT, CDR2 YYEEEE. The ends lost 0 bases at V and 4 bases at J; junction bases unmatched: 9. The CDR3 consists of 16 residues. The CDR3 coding sequence is TGTGCCAGCAGCTTGGGGACTGACAGGGCCCCCTATGGCTACACCTTC. Protein: CASSLGTDRAPYGYTF.

This clone has only one observation. V and J are TRBV5-1 and TRBJ2-1, with 9 bases lining up with TRBD1. CDR3 length: 16 amino acids. The germline gives CDR1 SGHRS, CDR2 YFSETQ. V shed 4 bases and J 5 bases; nucleotides not matched to a gene: 10. CDR3 loop: CASSLDPRDRDNEQFF. The CDR3 bases are TGCGCCAGCAGCCTGGATCCCCGGGACAGGGACAATGAGCAGTTCTTC.

This clone was seen once. V is TRBV5-1 and J is TRBJ1-5; 8 bases fit TRBD1. Germline CDR1 SGHRS, CDR2 YFSETQ. V lost 3 bases and J lost 5; bases outside the gene matches: 1. The CDR3 covers 13 residues. For the CDR3, the DNA is TGCGCCAGCAGCTCACAGGGGGATCAGCCCCAGCATTTT. Translated: CASSSQGDQPQHF.

The CDR3 nucleotides are TGTGCCAGCTCACCCCCGGGACAGAACACCGGGGAGCTGTTTTTT. Translated, it gives CASSPPGQNTGELFF. The rearrangement uses TRBV18 and TRBJ2-2; maybe TRBD1 (6 bases). The germline V gene has CDR1 KGHSH and CDR2 LQKENI. CDR3 size: 15 residues. Trimming took off 3 bases at V and 1 base at J, with 9 bases between the two ends.

The chain uses TRBV5-4 and TRBJ2-7; 14 bases match TRBD2. Losses at the gene ends were 4 bases for V and 9 bases for J; bases not matched to a gene: 12. The length of the CDR3 is 16 residues. Germline CDR1 is SGHNT and CDR2 is YYREEE (reference sequence). The CDR3 region is CASSGGTTSGREGQYF. The CDR3 bases are TGTGCCAGCAGCGGAGGAACGACTAGCGGGAGGGAGGGGCAGTACTTC.

The gene calls are TRBV25-1 and TRBJ2-7; TRBD1 agrees at 9 bases. The V segment lost 2 bases and the J segment 3 bases; nucleotides outside the gene matches: 11. The CDR3 spans 17 residues. Germline V gene sequence: CDR1 MGHDK, CDR2 SYGVNS. The CDR3 nucleotides are TGTGCCAGCAGTGAACCCCTGGGACAGGGACGGGACTACGAGCAGTACTTC. Its protein product is CASSEPLGQGRDYEQYF.